Listed here is a single T cell receptor beta chain. CDR1 is MNHNS and CDR2 is SASEGT in the germline V gene. After removal of 3 bases from V and 8 bases from J, the junction contained 5 bases not matched to a gene. CDR3 size: 15 residues. The data stem from a study of blood T cell repertoires in COVID-19. In the study overall: Researchers got acute and convalescent COVID-19 samples from the United States, Italy and Spain.

The age range of participants was about 18 to 100 years, with residence in some 25 US areas. Cohort placement rested on clinical history that participants reported themselves. Libraries were prepared by immunoSEQ multiplex PCR; TCRdb keeps only in-frame clonotypes and omits some of them. The sample has 160,000 or so clones; 80% to 85% are singletons. This receptor was taken from a woman aged 45 to 65 who had recovered from COVID-19. What was sequenced was PBMCs or T cells enriched from blood (not recorded which). This chain joins TRBV6-1 and TRBJ1-6; 9 bases fit TRBD1. The CDR3 sequence is CASSDVTGGHSPLHF. The DNA of the CDR3 is TGTGCCAGCAGTGATGTGACAGGGGGACATTCACCCCTCCACTTT.